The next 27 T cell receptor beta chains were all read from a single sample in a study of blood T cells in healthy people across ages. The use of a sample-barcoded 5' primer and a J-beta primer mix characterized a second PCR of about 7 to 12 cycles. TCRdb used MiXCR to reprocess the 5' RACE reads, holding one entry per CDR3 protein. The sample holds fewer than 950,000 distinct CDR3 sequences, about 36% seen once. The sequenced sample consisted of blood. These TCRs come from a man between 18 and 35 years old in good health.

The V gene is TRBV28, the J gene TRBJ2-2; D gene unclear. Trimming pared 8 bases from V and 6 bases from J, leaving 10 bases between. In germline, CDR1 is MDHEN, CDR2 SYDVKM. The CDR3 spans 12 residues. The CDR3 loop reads CASGQYPGELFF. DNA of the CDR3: TGTGCCAGCGGGCAGTATCCCGGGGAGCTGTTTTTT.

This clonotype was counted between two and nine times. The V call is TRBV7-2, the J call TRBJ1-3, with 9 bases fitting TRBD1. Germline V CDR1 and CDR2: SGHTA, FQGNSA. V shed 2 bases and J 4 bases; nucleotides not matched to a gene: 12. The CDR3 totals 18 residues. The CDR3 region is CASSLNRQGGLLGNTIYF. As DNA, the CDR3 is TGTGCCAGCAGCTTAAACCGACAGGGGGGGCTTCTAGGAAACACCATATATTTT.

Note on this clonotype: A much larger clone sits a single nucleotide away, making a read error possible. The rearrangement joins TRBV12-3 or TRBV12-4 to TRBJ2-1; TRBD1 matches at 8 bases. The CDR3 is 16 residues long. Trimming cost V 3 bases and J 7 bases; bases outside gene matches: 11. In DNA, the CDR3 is TGTGCCAGCAGTTTGATGTCCCGGACAGGGCGAAATGAGCAGTTCTTC. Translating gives CASSLMSRTGRNEQFF.

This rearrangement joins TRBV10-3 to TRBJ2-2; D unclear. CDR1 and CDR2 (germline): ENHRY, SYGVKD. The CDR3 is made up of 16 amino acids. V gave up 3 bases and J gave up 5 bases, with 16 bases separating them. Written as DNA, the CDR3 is TGTGCCATCAGTGATTGGGGAAGGGCGGTAACCGGGGAGCTGTTTTTT. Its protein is CAISDWGRAVTGELFF.

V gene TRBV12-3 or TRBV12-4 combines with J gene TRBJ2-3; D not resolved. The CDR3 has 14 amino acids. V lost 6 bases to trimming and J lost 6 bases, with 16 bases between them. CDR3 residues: CASSIGALSDTQYF. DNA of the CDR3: TGTGCCAGCAGCATCGGAGCCCTTTCCGATACGCAGTATTTT.

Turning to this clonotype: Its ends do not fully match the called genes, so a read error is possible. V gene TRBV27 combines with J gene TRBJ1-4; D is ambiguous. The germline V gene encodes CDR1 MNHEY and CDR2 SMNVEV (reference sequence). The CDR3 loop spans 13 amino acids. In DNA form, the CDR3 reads TGTACCAGCACCTGGCGATATGGTGAAAAACTGTTTTTT. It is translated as CTSTWRYGEKLFF.

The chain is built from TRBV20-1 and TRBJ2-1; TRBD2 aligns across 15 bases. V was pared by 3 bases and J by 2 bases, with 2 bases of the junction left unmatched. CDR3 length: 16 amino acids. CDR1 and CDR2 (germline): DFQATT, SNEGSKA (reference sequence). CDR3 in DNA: TGCAGTGCTAGGGGACTAGCGGGGGGACCCTACAATGAGCAGTTCTTC. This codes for CSARGLAGGPYNEQFF.

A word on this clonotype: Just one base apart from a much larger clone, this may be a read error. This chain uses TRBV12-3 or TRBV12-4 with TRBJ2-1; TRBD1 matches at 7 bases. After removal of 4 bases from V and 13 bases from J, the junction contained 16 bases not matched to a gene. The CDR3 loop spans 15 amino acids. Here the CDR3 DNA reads TGTGCCAGCAGTTCCCCGACAGGGAATTCAGAGACCCAGTTCTTC. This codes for CASSSPTGNSETQFF.

CDR3 region: CSAIKGGGSNTEAFF. DNA for the CDR3: TGCAGTGCTATCAAAGGTGGGGGGTCGAACACTGAAGCTTTCTTT. The chain employs TRBV20-1 and TRBJ1-1; tentative D call: TRBD1 (5 bases). The germline V gene has CDR1 DFQATT and CDR2 SNEGSKA (reference sequence). The CDR3 contains 15 residues. V lost 4 bases and J 1 base, leaving 16 bases between the germline ends.

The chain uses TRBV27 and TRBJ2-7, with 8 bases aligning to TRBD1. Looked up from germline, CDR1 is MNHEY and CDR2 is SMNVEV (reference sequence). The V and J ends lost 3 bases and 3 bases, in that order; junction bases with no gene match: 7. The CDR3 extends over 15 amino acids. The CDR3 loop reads CASSFGTGSFYEQYF. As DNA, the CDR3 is TGTGCCAGCAGTTTTGGGACAGGTTCTTTCTACGAGCAGTACTTC.

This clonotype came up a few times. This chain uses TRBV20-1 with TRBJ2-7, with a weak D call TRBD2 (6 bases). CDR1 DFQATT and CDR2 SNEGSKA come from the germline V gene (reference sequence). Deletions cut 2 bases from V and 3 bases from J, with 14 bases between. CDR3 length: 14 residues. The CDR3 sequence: CSARRPQTSYEQYF. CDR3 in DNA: TGCAGTGCTAGAAGGCCCCAGACTAGCTACGAGCAGTACTTC.

Written as DNA, the CDR3 is TGCGCCAGCAGCTTGGAGGCAGGTCGGAATGGCTACACCTTC. This translates into CASSLEAGRNGYTF. The chain couples TRBV5-1 to TRBJ1-2; D not certain. CDR3 size: 14 residues. Germline-derived CDR1 and CDR2 are SGHRS and YFSETQ. The V end lost 0 bases, the J end lost 6 bases, and 12 bases lay between the germline ends.

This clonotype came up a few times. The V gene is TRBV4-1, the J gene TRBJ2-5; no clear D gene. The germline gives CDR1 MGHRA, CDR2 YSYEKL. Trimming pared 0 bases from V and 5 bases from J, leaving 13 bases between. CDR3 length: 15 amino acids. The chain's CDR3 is CASSQEVPRTETQYF. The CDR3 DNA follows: TGCGCCAGCAGCCAAGAAGTCCCCCGTACGGAGACCCAGTACTTC.

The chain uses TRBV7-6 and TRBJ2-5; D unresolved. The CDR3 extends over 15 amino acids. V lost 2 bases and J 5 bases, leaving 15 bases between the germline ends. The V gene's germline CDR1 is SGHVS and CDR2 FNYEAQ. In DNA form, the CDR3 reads TGTGCCAGCAGCTTAAACGTGATCGTCGGGGAGACCCAGTACTTC. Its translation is CASSLNVIVGETQYF.

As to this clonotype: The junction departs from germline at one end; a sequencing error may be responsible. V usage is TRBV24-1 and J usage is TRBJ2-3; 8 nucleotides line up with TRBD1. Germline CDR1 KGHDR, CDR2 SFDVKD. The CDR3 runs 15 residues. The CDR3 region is CTTSESGRGRDTQYF. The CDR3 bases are TGTACCACCAGTGAGTCGGGCAGGGGGCGCGATACGCAGTATTTT.

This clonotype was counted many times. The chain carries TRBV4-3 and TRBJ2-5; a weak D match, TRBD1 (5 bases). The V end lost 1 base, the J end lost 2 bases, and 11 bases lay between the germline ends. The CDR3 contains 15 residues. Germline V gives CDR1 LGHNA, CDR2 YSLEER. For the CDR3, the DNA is TGCGCCAGCAGCCAAGGGGGCGTAGGTCAAGAGACCCAGTACTTC. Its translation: CASSQGGVGQETQYF.

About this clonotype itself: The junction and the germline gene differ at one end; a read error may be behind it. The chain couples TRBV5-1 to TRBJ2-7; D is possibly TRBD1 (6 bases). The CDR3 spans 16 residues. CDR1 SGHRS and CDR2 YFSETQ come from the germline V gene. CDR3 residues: CASSSLDSTPSYGQYF. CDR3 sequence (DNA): TGCGCCAGCAGCTCCTTGGACAGCACGCCTTCCTACGGGCAGTACTTC. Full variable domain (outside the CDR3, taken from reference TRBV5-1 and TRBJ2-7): KAGVTQTPRYLIKTRGQQVTLSCSPISGHRSVSWYQQTPGQGLQFLFEYFSETQRNKGNFPGRFSGRQFSNSRSEMNVSTLELGDSALYLCASSSLDSTPSYGQYFGPGTRLTVT.

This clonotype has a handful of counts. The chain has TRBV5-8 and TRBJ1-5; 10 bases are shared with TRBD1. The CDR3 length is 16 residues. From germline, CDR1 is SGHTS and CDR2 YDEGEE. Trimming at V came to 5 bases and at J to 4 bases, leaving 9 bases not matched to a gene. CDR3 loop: CASREPGQGLNQPQHF. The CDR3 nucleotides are TGTGCCAGCAGGGAACCGGGACAGGGGCTTAATCAGCCCCAGCATTTT.

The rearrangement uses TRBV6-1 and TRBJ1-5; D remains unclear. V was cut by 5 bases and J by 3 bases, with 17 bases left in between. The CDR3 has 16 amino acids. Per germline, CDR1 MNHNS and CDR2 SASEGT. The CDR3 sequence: CASSRQASVTNQPQHF. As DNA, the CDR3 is TGTGCCAGCAGTCGGCAGGCCAGTGTTACCAATCAGCCCCAGCATTTT.

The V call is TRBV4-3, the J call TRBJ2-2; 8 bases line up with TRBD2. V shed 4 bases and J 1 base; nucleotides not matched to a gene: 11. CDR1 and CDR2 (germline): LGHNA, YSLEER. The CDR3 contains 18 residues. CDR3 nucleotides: TGCGCCAGCAGCCCCGCTCTGATAGCGGGGCTGAACACCGGGGAGCTGTTTTTT. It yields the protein CASSPALIAGLNTGELFF.

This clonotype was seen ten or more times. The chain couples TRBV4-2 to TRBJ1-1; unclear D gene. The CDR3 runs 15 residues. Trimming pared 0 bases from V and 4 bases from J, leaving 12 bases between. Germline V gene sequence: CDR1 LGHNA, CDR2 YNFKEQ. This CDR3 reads CASSQDGRPSTEAFF. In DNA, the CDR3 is TGTGCCAGCAGCCAAGATGGGCGGCCGAGCACTGAAGCTTTCTTT.

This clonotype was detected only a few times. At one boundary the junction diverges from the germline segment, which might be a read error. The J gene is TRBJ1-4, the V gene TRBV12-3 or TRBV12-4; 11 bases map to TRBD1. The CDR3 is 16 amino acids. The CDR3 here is CAGSWTGGRTNEKLFF. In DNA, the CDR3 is TGTGCCGGCAGTTGGACAGGGGGCAGGACTAATGAAAAACTGTTTTTT.

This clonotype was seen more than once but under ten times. CDR3 protein: CASRGVSGGNTDTQYF. The CDR3, as DNA: TGCGCCAGCAGGGGGGTTAGCGGGGGGAACACAGATACGCAGTATTTT. The chain is built from TRBV5-1 and TRBJ2-3, with 10 bases aligning to TRBD2. The CDR3 extends over 16 amino acids. V was pared by 5 bases and J by 2 bases, with 8 bases of the junction left unmatched. CDR1 is SGHRS, CDR2 YFSETQ, per germline.

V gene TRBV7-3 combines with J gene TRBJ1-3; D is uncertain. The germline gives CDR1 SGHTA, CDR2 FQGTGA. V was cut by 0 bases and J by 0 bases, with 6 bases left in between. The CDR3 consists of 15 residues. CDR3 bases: TGTGCCAGCAGCTTAACGGGCATCTCTGGAAACACCATATATTTT. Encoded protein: CASSLTGISGNTIYF.

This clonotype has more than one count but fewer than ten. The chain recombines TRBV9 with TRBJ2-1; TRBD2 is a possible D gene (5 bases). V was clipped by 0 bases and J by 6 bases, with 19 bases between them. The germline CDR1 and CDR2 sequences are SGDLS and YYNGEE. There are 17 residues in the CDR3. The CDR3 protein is CASSVEWTPRGSNEQFF. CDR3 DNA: TGTGCCAGCAGCGTAGAGTGGACGCCAAGAGGGTCCAATGAGCAGTTCTTC. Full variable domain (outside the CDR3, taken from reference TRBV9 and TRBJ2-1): DSGVTQTPKHLITATGQRVTLRCSPRSGDLSVYWYQQSLDQGLQFLIQYYNGEERAKGNILERFSAQQFPDLHSELNLSSLELGDSALYFCASSVEWTPRGSNEQFFGPGTRLTVL.

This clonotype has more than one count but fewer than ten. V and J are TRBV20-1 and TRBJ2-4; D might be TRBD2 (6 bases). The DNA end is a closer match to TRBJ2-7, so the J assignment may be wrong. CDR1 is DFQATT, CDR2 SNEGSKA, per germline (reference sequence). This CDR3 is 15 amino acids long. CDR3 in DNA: TGCAGTGCTAGAGGGGAGGCGCCAAATCGTCCCGAGCAGTACTTC. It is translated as CSARGEAPNRPEQYF.

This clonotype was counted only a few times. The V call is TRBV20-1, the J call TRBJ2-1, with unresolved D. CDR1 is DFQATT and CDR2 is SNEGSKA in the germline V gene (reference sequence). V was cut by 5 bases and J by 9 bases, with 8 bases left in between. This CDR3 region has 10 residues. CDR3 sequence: CSAPGLEQFF. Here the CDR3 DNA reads TGCAGTGCTCCCGGCCTTGAGCAGTTCTTC.